This T cell receptor (beta chain) is from a study of PD-L1 blockade in urothelial cancer. About the study: Patients' atezolizumab regimen, 1,200 mg intravenously every 3 weeks, began at some point between 2014 and 2015. Blood analysis was done at 3 weeks (second dose) and 6 weeks after treatment began.

Germline V gene data show CDR1 as SGHNT and CDR2 as YENEEA. V lost 4 bases, J lost 4 bases, and 6 bases stayed unmatched. CDR3 length: 15 amino acids. Assay: immunoSEQ multiplex PCR; the TCRdb copy retains only in-frame clones and omits some. The table records roughly 100,000 clones, around 78% of them present only once. Noted time point: peripheral blood 6 weeks after treatment start. Each patient presented with locally advanced or metastatic urothelial carcinoma. Sampling of each patient yielded between 1 and 8 specimens, collected pretreatment and on-treatment. This chain connects TRBV11-3 to TRBJ2-1; 8 positions agree with TRBD1. The receptor was isolated from a man aged 65 to 85 with urothelial cancer. The source was PBMCs, collected around atezolizumab (anti-PD-L1) treatment. This CDR3 reads CASSSRTGQYNEQFF. In DNA form, the CDR3 reads TGTGCCAGCAGCTCCCGGACAGGGCAGTACAATGAGCAGTTCTTC.